The following is a TCR beta chain sequence with its context. Sequencing used immunoSEQ v3. Sequencing depth was about 2 million read pairs for survey level, roughly 4.5-6.5 million for deep. Method: immunoSEQ multiplex PCR; TCRdb's copy keeps in-frame clones and lacks some. The sample consists of 55,000 or so clones, 81% of them appearing once. As to time point: pre-treatment sample, taken before nivolumab and TIL therapy. Adults with stage 4 NSCLC were enrolled in a phase I trial. This record comes from a study of TIL therapy for anti-PD-1-resistant metastatic lung cancer. The V gene's germline CDR1 is WNHNN and CDR2 SYGVQD (reference sequence). The CDR3 length is 13 residues. V was clipped by 3 bases and J by 2 bases, with 8 bases between them.

The source was blood, collected at baseline. The chain employs TRBV10-1 and TRBJ2-7, with D uncertain. This receptor was obtained from a person aged 25 to 80 with non-small cell lung cancer. The DNA for the CDR3 is TGCGCCAGCAGTGACACCGTAACCTACGAGCAGTACTTC. Amino acid sequence: CASSDTVTYEQYF.